This T cell receptor (beta chain) appears in the sequencing data of a study of post-analysis software for immune sequencing data. Across the whole study: Relapsing-remitting, secondary progressive and progressive-relapsing forms made up the multiple sclerosis disease courses.

Prepared libraries of TCR beta cDNA carried unique molecular identifiers. TCRdb itself ran the PCR reads through MiXCR, one entry per CDR3 protein. The table shows about 540,000 distinct CDR3 sequences, with around 31% occurring only once. This clonotype has just one count. No antigen is known for it. The V gene's germline CDR1 is SGHAT and CDR2 FQDESV (reference sequence). The CDR3 spans 17 residues. V lost 1 base, J lost 0 bases, and 13 bases lay in between. Points from the study as a whole: Significantly lower normalized Chao1 diversity was found in patients with multiple sclerosis relative to controls. Under F measure analysis, samples from one preparation batch co-clustered strongly. Patients used about 5 TRBV segments, including TRBV5-6, TRBV5-1 and TRBV20-1, more often than controls.

J is TRBJ2-1 and V is TRBV11-1; tentatively, D is TRBD1 (6 bases). The sequence was obtained from a girl between 2 and 17 years old with multiple sclerosis. Material: blood. In nucleotides, the CDR3 is TGTGCCAGCAGCTTAGGGTGGCAGGGGAGCTCCTACAATGAGCAGTTCTTC. This sequence encodes CASSLGWQGSSYNEQFF.